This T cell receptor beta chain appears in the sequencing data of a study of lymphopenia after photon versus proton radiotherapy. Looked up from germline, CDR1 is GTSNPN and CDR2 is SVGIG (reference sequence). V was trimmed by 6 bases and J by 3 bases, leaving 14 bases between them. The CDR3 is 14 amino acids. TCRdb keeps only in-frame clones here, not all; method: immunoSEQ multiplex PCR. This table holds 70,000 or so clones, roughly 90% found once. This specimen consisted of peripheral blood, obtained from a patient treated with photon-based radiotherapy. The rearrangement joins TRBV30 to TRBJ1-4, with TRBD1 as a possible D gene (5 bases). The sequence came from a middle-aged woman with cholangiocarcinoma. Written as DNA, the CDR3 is TGTGCCTGCCCCAACGGGGCTGCTAATGAAAAACTGTTTTTT. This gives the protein CACPNGAANEKLFF.